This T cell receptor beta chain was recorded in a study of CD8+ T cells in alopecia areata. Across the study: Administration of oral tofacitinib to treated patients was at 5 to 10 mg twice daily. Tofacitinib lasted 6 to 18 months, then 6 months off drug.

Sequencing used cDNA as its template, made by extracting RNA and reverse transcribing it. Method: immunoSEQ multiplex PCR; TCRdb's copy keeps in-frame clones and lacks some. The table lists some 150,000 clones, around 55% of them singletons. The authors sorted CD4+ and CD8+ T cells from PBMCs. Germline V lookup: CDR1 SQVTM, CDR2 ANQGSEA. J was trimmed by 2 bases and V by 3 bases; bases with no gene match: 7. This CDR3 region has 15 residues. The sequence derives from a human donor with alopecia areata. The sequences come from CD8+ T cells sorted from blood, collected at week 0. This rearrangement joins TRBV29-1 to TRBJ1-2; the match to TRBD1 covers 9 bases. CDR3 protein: CSVDPTGGLNYGYTF. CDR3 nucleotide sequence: TGCAGCGTTGATCCCACAGGGGGCCTCAACTATGGCTACACCTTC.